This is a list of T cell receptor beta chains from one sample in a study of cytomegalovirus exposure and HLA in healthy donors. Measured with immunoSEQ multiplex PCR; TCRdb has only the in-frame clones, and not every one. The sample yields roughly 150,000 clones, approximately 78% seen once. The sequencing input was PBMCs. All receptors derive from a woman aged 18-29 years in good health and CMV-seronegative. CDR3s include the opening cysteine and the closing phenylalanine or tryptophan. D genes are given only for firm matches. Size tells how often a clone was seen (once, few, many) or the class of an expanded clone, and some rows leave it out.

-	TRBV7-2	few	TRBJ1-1	TGTGCCAGCAGCTCGACCCCCTGGGAGGGCAGTTTGAACACTGAAGCTTTCTTT	CASSSTPWEGSLNTEAFF
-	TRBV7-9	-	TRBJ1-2	TGTGCCAGCAGCTTATCAGGACAGCATCACTATGGCTACACCTTC	CASSLSGQHHYGYTF
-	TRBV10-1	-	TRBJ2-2	TGCGCCAGCAATCAGGGAGGCGGGGAGCTGTTTTTT	CASNQGGGELFF
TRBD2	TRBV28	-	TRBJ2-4	TGTGCCAGCAGTTTCTCCACCGGGACTACTGGGCTAGCCAAAAACATTCAGTACTTC	CASSFSTGTTGLAKNIQYF
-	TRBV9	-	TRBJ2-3	TGTGCCAGCAGCCCCAGGCAGCAGAGCACAGATACGCAGTATTTT	CASSPRQQSTDTQYF
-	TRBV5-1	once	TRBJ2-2	TGCGCCAGCAGCTTGCTCGGGGGACCCAACACCGGGGAGCTGTTTTTT	CASSLLGGPNTGELFF
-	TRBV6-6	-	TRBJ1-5	TGTGCCAGCAGTTACTCCGCCGGGGAGTACAATCAGCCCCAGCATTTT	CASSYSAGEYNQPQHF
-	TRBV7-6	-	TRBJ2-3	TGTGCCAGCAGCTTAGAGCGTTTAGATACGCAGTATTTT	CASSLERLDTQYF
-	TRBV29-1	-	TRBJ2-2	TGCAGCGCTTTGGGCTCCACCGGGGAGCTGTTTTTT	CSALGSTGELFF
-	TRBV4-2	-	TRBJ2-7	TGTGCCAGCAGCCAAAGTCCGGACAGCCCCTACGAGCAGTACTTC	CASSQSPDSPYEQYF